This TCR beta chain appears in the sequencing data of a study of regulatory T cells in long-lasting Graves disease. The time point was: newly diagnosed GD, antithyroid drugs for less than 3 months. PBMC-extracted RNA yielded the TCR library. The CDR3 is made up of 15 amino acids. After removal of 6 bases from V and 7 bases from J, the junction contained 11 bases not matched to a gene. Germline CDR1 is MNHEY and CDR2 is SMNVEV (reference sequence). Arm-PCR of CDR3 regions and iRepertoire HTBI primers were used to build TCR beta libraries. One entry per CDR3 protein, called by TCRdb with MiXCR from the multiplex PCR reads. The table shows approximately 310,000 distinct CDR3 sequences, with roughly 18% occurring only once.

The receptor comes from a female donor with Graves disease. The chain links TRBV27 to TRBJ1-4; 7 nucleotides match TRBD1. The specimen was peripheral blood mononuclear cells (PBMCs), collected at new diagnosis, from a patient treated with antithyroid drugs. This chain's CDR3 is CASSFRQGGGEKLFF. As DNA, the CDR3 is TGTGCCAGCAGCTTCAGACAGGGAGGAGGTGAAAAACTGTTTTTT.